This T cell receptor (beta chain) was identified in a study of cytomegalovirus exposure and HLA in healthy donors. Study conclusions and caveats: The authors excluded some V segments, including TRBV6-2 and TRBV6-3, as indistinguishable. The authors later linked a missense DCLRE1C variant to TCR beta V- and J-gene trimming. In an earlier analysis, most TCR beta V segments were productive about 87% or about 30% of the time.

The CDR3 length is 16 residues. From germline, CDR1 is MGHRA and CDR2 YSYEKL. With 3 bases removed from V and 6 bases from J, the gap between germline ends came to 18 bases. 13 Jbeta primers and 60 Vbeta primers were used for the PCR. Some clones are missing from TCRdb's copy, which holds only in-frame ones; the method was immunoSEQ multiplex PCR. The sample lists roughly 83,000 clones, about 77% occurring once. Remarks on this clone: Its specificity is unknown.

This chain joins TRBV4-1 and TRBJ2-1; tentative D call: TRBD2 (7 bases). This clonotype was obtained from a man between 60 and 75 years old in good health and CMV-seronegative. The sample consisted of PBMCs. The DNA of the CDR3 is TGCGCCAGCAGCCACCCTACGGGGGGCCAACCCAATGAGCAGTTCTTC. It yields the protein CASSHPTGGQPNEQFF.